The source of this TCR beta chain is a study of T cells in Graves' hyperthyroidism and ophthalmopathy. This clonotype was counted ten times or more. Trimming shortened V by 3 bases and J by 4 bases, and 12 bases separated the two germline ends. CDR1 and CDR2 from the germline V gene are MNHNS and SASEGT. The CDR3 is 14 amino acids. Amplified regions were TCR beta CDR3 sequences from RNA transcripts. First-round RT-PCR targeting the TCR CDR3 was performed with the HTBI primer set. Each CDR3 protein is one row after TCRdb ran MiXCR on the multiplex PCR reads. There are 550,000 to 700,000 distinct CDR3 sequences in the sample; about 15% occur only once, and 4% to 5.5% lies in the top ten.

The chain is built from TRBV6-1 and TRBJ1-2; tentative D call: TRBD1 (6 bases). This clonotype originated in a woman in her 40s with Graves' ophthalmopathy. The sample was blood. The CDR3 sequence: CASSEAGAGYGYTF. The CDR3, as DNA: TGTGCCAGCAGTGAGGCAGGGGCTGGCTATGGCTACACCTTC.